The 8 T cell receptor beta chains below come from one sample, sequenced in a study of siplizumab effects on memory and regulatory T cells. This table comes from immunoSEQ multiplex PCR, and its TCRdb copy is limited to in-frame clones, with some not included. This table has 100,000 to 110,000 clones, 75% to 95% appearing once. Sequenced sample: CD4+ T cells sorted from blood. The receptors originated from a human donor in good health.

The chain's CDR3 is CASSVLGGGTDTQYF. CDR3 nucleotides: TGTGCCAGCAGCGTACTGGGGGGCGGCACAGATACGCAGTATTTT. The chain couples TRBV9 to TRBJ2-3; D is perhaps TRBD1 or TRBD2 (6 bases each). V dropped 1 base and J dropped 1 base, with 10 bases sitting between them. The CDR3 sequence is 15 residues long. From germline, CDR1 is SGDLS and CDR2 YYNGEE.

V is TRBV7-9 and J is TRBJ1-3; D is unclear. Looked up from germline, CDR1 is SEHNR and CDR2 is FQNEAQ (reference sequence). The ends were cut back, 5 bases at V and 0 bases at J, with 5 bases in the middle. The CDR3 length is 13 residues. This chain's CDR3 is CASSLNSGNTIYF. CDR3 nucleotides: TGTGCCAGCAGCCTTAACTCTGGAAACACCATATATTTT.

The chain is built from TRBV4-2 and TRBJ2-3, with 11 bases lining up with TRBD2. The ends lost 1 base at V and 5 bases at J; junction bases unmatched: 5. The CDR3 contains 16 residues. Germline V gene data show CDR1 as LGHNA and CDR2 as YNFKEQ. The CDR3 DNA reads as TGTGCCAGCAGCCAAGGAGTAGCGGGGGGGATAGATACGCAGTATTTT. It yields the protein CASSQGVAGGIDTQYF.

The chain carries TRBV5-6 and TRBJ1-1; unclear D gene. CDR1 is SGHDT and CDR2 is YYEEEE in the germline V gene. CDR3 length: 14 residues. V lost 2 bases and J lost 0, with 8 bases in between. The chain's CDR3 is CASSLGFVNTEAFF. The CDR3 bases are TGTGCCAGCAGCTTAGGCTTCGTGAACACTGAAGCTTTCTTT.

V usage is TRBV9 and J usage is TRBJ2-1; the match to TRBD1 covers 7 bases. The CDR3 is made up of 14 amino acids. V was clipped by 6 bases and J by 2 bases; unmatched bases: 5. CDR1 and CDR2 from the germline V gene are SGDLS and YYNGEE. CDR3 bases: TGTGCCAGCACGGGAACAGGGGCCTACAATGAGCAGTTCTTC. Residues: CASTGTGAYNEQFF.

The chain employs TRBV25-1 and TRBJ2-3; the match to TRBD1 covers 8 bases. Losses at the gene ends were 8 bases for V and 1 base for J; bases not matched to a gene: 5. The germline gives CDR1 MGHDK, CDR2 SYGVNS. The CDR3 is made up of 14 amino acids. The CDR3 bases are TGTGCCAGCGAAAACAGGGGGGGCACAGATACGCAGTATTTT. This codes for CASENRGGTDTQYF.

The V call is TRBV29-1, the J call TRBJ1-2, with D perhaps TRBD1 (5 bases). V was pared by 5 bases and J by 7 bases, with 14 bases between. CDR3 length equals 12 residues. Germline CDR1 is SQVTM and CDR2 is ANQGSEA. For the CDR3, the DNA is TGCAGCGTTCGGAGGGACCAGCGTGGCTACACCTTC. Its protein product is CSVRRDQRGYTF. Full variable domain (remainder filled in from reference TRBV29-1 and TRBJ1-2): SAVISQKPSRDICQRGTSLTIQCQVDSQVTMMFWYRQQPGQSLTLIATANQGSEATYESGFVIDKFPISRPNLTFSTLTVSNMSPEDSSIYLCSVRRDQRGYTFGSGTRLTVV.

This sequence joins TRBV19 and TRBJ1-2; 7 bases are shared with TRBD1. Germline values: CDR1 LNHDA, CDR2 SQIVND (reference sequence). The CDR3 totals 12 residues. J was trimmed by 10 bases and V by 4 bases; bases with no gene match: 6. DNA for the CDR3: TGTGCCAGTAGTACAGACAGGGAAGACTACACCTTC. Translation gives CASSTDREDYTF.